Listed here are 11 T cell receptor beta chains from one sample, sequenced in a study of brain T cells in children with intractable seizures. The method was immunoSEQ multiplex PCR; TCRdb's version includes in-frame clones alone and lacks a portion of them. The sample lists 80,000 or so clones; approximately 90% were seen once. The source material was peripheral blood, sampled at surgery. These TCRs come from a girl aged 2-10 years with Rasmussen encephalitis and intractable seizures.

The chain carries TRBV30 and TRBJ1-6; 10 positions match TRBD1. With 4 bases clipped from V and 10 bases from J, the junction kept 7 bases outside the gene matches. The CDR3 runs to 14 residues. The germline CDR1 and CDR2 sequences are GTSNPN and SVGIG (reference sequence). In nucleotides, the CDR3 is TGTGCCTGGAAAAGGGACAGGGGAAAATCACCCCTCCACTTT. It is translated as CAWKRDRGKSPLHF.

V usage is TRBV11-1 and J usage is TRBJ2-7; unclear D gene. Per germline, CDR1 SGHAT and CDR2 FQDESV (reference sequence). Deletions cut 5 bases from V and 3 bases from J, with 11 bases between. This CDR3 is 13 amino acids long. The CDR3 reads CASSRTGGYEQYF. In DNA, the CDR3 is TGTGCCAGCAGCCGTACCGGCGGCTACGAGCAGTACTTC.

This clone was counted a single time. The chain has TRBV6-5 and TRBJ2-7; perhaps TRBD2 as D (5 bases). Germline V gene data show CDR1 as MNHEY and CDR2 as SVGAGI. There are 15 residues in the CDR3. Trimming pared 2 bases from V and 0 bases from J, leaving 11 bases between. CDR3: CASSYEGRASYEQYF. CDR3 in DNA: TGTGCCAGCAGTTACGAAGGGCGGGCCTCCTACGAGCAGTACTTC.

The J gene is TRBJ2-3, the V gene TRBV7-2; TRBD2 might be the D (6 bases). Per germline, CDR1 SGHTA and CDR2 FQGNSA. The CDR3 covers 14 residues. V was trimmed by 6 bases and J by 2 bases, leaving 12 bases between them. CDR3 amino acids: CASRADYTTDTQYF. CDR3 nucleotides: TGTGCCAGCAGAGCGGACTATACCACAGATACGCAGTATTTT.

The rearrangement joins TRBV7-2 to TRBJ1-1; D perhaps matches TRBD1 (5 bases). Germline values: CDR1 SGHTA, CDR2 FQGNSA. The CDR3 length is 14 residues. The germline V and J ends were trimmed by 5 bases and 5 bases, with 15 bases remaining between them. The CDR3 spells CASSLSQGNTEAFF. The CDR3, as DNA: TGTGCCAGCAGCCTCTCTCAGGGAAATACTGAAGCTTTCTTT.

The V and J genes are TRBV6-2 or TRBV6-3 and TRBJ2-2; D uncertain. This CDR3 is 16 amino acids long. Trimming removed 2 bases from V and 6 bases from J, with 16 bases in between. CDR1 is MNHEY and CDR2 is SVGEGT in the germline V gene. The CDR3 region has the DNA TGTGCCAGCAGTTACGCCCCTGGCACAGTCTCCGGGGAGCTGTTTTTT. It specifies CASSYAPGTVSGELFF.

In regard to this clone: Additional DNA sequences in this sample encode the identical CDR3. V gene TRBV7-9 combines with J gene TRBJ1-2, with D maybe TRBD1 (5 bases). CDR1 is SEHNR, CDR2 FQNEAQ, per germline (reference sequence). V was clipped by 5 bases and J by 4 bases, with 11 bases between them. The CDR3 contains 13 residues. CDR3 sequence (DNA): TGTGCCAGCAGCCCCGGGACCTCCTATGGCTACACCTTC. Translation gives CASSPGTSYGYTF.

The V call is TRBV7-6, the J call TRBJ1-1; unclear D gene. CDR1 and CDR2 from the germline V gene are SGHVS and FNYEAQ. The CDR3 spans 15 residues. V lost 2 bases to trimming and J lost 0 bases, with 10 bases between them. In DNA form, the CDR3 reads TGTGCCAGCAGCTTATTAGATTCAGTGAACACTGAAGCTTTCTTT. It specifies CASSLLDSVNTEAFF.

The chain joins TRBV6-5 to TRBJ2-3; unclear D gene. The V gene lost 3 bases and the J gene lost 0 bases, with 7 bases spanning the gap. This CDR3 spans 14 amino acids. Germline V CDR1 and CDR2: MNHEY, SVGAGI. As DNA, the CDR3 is TGTGCCAGCAGTTATTCACCCAGCACAGATACGCAGTATTTT. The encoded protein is CASSYSPSTDTQYF.

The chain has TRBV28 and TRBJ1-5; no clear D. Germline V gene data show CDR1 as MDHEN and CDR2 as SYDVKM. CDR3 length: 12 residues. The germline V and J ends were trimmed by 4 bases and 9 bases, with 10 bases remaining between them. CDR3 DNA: TGTGCCAGCAGTTACCTCCTCGCGCCCCAGCATTTT. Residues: CASSYLLAPQHF.

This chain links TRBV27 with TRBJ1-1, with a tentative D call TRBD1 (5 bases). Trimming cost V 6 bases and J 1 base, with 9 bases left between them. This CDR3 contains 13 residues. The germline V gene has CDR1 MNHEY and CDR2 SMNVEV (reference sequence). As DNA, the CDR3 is TGTGCCAGCAGCTTGGGACGGAACACTGAAGCTTTCTTT. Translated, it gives CASSLGRNTEAFF.